The rows below give T cell receptor beta chains drawn from one sample of a study of blood T cell repertoires in COVID-19. Using immunoSEQ multiplex PCR, the repertoire was profiled, and TCRdb retains in-frame clones only, with some absent. The sample yields a few hundred thousand clones, about 88% seen once. The sequenced sample consisted of peripheral blood. Receptors were obtained from a man aged 45-60 years with COVID-19, enrolled during active disease. Both conserved end residues are part of each CDR3. The order of the fields is J gene, V gene, clone size, D gene, CDR3 DNA, CDR3 protein. D genes are given only for firm matches. A clone size is listed for some rows: how often the clone was seen (once, few, many), or a class if it is expanded.

>TRBJ2-5|TRBV11-2|.|.
TGTGCCAGCAGCACCCCGAGGGAGACCCAGTACTTC
CASSTPRETQYF
>TRBJ2-2|TRBV5-1|.|.
TGCGCCAGCAGCTTGGGGGCCCATCGACCCACCGGGGAGCTGTTTTTT
CASSLGAHRPTGELFF
>TRBJ2-5|TRBV24-1|.|TRBD2
TGTGCCACCAGTGATTGGACTAGCGGGGGGCCGGGGGGAGAGACCCAGTACTTC
CATSDWTSGGPGGETQYF
>TRBJ2-7|TRBV19|.|.
TGTGCCAGTAGTATAGCGGGCAGGGGACACTCCTACGAGCAGTACTTC
CASSIAGRGHSYEQYF
>TRBJ2-1|TRBV6-6|.|.
TGTGCCAGCAGCGGGGGTAATGAGCAGTTCTTC
CASSGGNEQFF
>TRBJ2-7|TRBV2|few|.
TGTGCCAGCACCCAAGTCGGAGGATACGAGCAGTACTTC
CASTQVGGYEQYF
>TRBJ2-1|TRBV7-3|.|.
TGTGCCAGCAGTCCGACTAGTTTCAGCTCCTACAATGAGCAGTTCTTC
CASSPTSFSSYNEQFF
>TRBJ1-5|TRBV6-5|once|.
TGTGCCAGCGAAACCGGGACACAAAATCAGCCCCAGCATTTT
CASETGTQNQPQHF
>TRBJ2-7|TRBV2|.|.
TGTGCCAGCAGTGACGAGACAGACTACGAGCAGTACTTC
CASSDETDYEQYF
>TRBJ2-7|TRBV7-9|.|TRBD2
TGTGCCAGCAGCCCCCGACTAGCTGAGCAGTACTTC
CASSPRLAEQYF
>TRBJ1-5|TRBV28|.|.
TGTGCCAGCAGTTTAGCACTCGATGGTCAGCCCCAGCATTTT
CASSLALDGQPQHF
>TRBJ2-2|TRBV27|.|.
TGTGCCAGCAGTTTACAGTCCCCGGGGGAGCTGTTTTTT
CASSLQSPGELFF
>TRBJ2-7|TRBV19|.|TRBD2
TGTGCCAGTAGTTGGGCTAGCGGTCCCACCTACGAGCAGTACTTC
CASSWASGPTYEQYF
>TRBJ2-1|TRBV4-2|.|.
TGTGCCAGCAGCCCCACTAGGCCAGGGGACATAAATGAGCAGTTCTTC
CASSPTRPGDINEQFF
>TRBJ1-4|TRBV12-5|.|.
TGTGCTATTGCGGCGAAGGGGAATAATGAAAAACTGTTTTTT
CAIAAKGNNEKLFF
>TRBJ1-2|TRBV4-3|.|.
TGCGCCAGCAGCGAGTATAGGGGTGACTATGGCTACACCTTC
CASSEYRGDYGYTF
>TRBJ2-5|TRBV19|.|TRBD1
TGTGCCAGTAGTATGACAGGGCTCTCAGAGACCCAGTACTTC
CASSMTGLSETQYF
>TRBJ2-1|TRBV27|.|.
TGTGCCAGCAGCCGAGGCGGCAGGGCATCCGCCGGTGAGCAGTTCTTC
CASSRGGRASAGEQFF
>TRBJ2-7|TRBV6-5|.|TRBD1
TGTGCCAGCAGTCCCGGGACAGGGTCCTACGAGCAGTACTTC
CASSPGTGSYEQYF
>TRBJ1-6|TRBV5-4|.|.
TGTGCCAGCAGCTTGGGCAGGGCTAATTCACCCCTCCACTTT
CASSLGRANSPLHF
>TRBJ1-3|TRBV12-3/TRBV12-4|.|.
TGTGCCAGCAGCAACAGGGTGGGAGACACCATATATTTT
CASSNRVGDTIYF
>TRBJ2-7|TRBV5-4|once|TRBD1
TGTGCCAGCAGCTTGGAGCGGACAGGGGGCTACGAGCAGTACTTC
CASSLERTGGYEQYF
>TRBJ2-3|TRBV7-9|.|.
TGTGCGGCGGAGACCACAGATACGCAGTATTTT
CAAETTDTQYF
>TRBJ2-1|TRBV27|.|.
TGTGCCAGCCGCCCTTGGGGGGAAACTGAGCAGTTCTTC
CASRPWGETEQFF
>TRBJ2-7|TRBV7-9|few|.
TGTGCCAGCAGCTTAATCGACGAGCAGTACTTC
CASSLIDEQYF
>TRBJ2-7|TRBV3-1/TRBV3-2|.|.
TGTGCCAGCAGCCAAGTCAGTTGGGGGCCCTACTACGAGCAGTACTTC
CASSQVSWGPYYEQYF
>TRBJ2-3|TRBV5-4|.|.
TGTGCCAGCAGCCCGGATGCAGGCACTAGGACAGATACGCAGTATTTT
CASSPDAGTRTDTQYF
>TRBJ1-1|TRBV7-9|.|.
TGTGCCAGCAGCTTGTTGGGGCGAGACACTGAAGCTTTCTTT
CASSLLGRDTEAFF
>TRBJ1-1|TRBV6-5|once|TRBD1
TGTGCCAGCAACAGGGACAGAGTGAACACTGAAGCTTTCTTT
CASNRDRVNTEAFF
>TRBJ1-6|TRBV18|.|.
TGTGCCAGCTCACCCAATAGTGGGAGAAATAATTCACCCCTCCACTTT
CASSPNSGRNNSPLHF
>TRBJ2-5|TRBV6-6|.|.
TGTGCCAGCAGTTACTCTAACCCGGGGGAGACCCAGTACTTC
CASSYSNPGETQYF